Described below is a single T cell receptor (beta chain) sequence and its context. The antigen remains undetermined. These data come from a study of cytomegalovirus exposure and HLA in healthy donors. General study findings and limits: Highly shared sequence variants in one cluster were likely a sequencing artifact. Presence/absence results assume similar sequencing depth per donor, which may not hold.

The junction had 5 bases not matched to a gene; V was cut back by 6 bases and J by 8 bases. Germline V CDR1 and CDR2: KGHSH, LQKENI. The length of the CDR3 is 12 residues. Primers included in the PCR were 60 Vbeta and 13 Jbeta primers. Sequencing was performed with immunoSEQ multiplex PCR; in TCRdb, only in-frame clones are kept and a portion is missing. The sample includes fewer than 200,000 clones, around 78% of them seen just once. The chain is built from TRBV18 and TRBJ1-2, with 8 bases matching TRBD1. The material sequenced was PBMCs. This clonotype was sampled from a woman aged 25 to 39 in good health and CMV-seropositive. The CDR3 DNA sequence: TGTGCCAGCTCGGACAGGGCCGGCGGCTACACCTTC. Translated, it gives CASSDRAGGYTF.